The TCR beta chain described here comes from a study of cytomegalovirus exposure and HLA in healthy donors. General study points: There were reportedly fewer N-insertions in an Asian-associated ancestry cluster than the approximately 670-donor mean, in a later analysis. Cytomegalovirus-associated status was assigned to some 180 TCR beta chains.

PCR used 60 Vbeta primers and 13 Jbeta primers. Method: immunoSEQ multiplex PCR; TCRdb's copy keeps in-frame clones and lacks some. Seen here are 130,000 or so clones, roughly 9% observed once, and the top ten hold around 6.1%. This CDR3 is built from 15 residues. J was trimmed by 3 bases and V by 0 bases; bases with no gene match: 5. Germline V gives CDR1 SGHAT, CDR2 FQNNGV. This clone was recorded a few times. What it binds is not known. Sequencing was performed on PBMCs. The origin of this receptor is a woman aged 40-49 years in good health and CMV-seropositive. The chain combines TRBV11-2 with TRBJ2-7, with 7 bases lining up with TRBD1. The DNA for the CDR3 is TGTGCCAGCAGCTTAGAAGTGACAGGGATCTACGAGCAGTACTTC. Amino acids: CASSLEVTGIYEQYF.